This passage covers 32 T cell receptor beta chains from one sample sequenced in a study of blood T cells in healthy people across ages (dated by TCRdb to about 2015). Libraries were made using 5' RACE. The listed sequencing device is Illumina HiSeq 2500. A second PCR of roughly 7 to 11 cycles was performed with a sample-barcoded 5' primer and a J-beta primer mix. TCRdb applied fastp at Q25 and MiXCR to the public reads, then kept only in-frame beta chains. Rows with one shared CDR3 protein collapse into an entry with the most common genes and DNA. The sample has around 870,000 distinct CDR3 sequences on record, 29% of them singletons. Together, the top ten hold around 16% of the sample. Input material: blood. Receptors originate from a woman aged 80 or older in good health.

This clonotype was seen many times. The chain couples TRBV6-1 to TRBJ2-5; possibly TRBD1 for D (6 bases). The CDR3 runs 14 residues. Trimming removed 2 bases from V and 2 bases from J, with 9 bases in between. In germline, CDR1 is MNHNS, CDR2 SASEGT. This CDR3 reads CASSETGTQETQYF. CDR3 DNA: TGTGCCAGCAGTGAAACCGGGACACAAGAGACCCAGTACTTC.

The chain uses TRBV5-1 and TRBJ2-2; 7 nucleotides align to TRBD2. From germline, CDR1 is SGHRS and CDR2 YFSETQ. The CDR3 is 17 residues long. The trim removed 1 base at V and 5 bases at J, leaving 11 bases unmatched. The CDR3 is CASSLLYGREGTGELFF. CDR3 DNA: TGCGCCAGCAGCTTGTTGTACGGCAGGGAGGGAACCGGGGAGCTGTTTTTT.

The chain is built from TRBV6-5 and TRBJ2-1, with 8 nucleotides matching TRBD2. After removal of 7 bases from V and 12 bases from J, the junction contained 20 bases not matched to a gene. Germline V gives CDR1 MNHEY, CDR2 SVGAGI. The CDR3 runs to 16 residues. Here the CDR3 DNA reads TGTGCCAGCAAGACCACGGGTTCGGGGGGGCGTTTCGGGCAGTTCTTC. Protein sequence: CASKTTGSGGRFGQFF.

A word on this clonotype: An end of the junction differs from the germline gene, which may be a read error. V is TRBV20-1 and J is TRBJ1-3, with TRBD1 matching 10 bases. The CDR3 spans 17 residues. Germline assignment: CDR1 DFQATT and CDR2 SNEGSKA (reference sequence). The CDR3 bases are TGCAGGGCTAGAGATGAATGGGACAGGGGTGCTGGAAACACCATATATTTT. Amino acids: CRARDEWDRGAGNTIYF.

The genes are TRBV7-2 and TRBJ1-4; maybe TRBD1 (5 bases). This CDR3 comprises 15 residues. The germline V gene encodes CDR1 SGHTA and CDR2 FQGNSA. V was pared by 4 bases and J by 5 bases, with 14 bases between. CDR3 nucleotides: TGTGCCAGCAGCTCAAAGACAGTACCCAATGAAAAACTGTTTTTT. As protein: CASSSKTVPNEKLFF.

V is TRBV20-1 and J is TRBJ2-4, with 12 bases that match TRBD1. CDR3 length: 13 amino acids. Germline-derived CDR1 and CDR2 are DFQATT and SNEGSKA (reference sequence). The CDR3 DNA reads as TGCAGCGCCCATCCCGGGACAGGGGGCGAGGCGTACTTC. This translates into CSAHPGTGGEAYF.

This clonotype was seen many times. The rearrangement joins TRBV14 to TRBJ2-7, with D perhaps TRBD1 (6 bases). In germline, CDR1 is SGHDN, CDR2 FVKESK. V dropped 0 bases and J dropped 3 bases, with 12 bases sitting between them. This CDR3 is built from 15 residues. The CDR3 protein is CASSQDVAGDYEQYF. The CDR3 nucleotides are TGTGCCAGCAGCCAAGATGTGGCAGGGGACTACGAGCAGTACTTC. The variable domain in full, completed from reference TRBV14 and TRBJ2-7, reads EAGVTQFPSHSVIEKGQTVTLRCDPISGHDNLYWYRRVMGKEIKFLLHFVKESKQDESGMPNNRFLAERTGGTYSTLKVQPAELEDSGVYFCASSQDVAGDYEQYFGPGTRLTVT.

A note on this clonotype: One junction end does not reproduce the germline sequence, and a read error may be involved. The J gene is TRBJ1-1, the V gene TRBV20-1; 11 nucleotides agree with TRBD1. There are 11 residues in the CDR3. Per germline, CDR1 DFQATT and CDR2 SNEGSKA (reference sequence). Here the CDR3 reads CSARGDRGAFF. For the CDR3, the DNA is TGCAGTGCGAGAGGGGACAGGGGGGCTTTCTTT.

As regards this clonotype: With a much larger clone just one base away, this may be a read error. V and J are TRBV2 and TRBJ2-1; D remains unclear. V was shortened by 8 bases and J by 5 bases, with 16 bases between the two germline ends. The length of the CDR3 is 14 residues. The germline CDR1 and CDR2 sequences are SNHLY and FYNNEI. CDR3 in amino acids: CASWYFNTHNEQFF. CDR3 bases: TGTGCCAGCTGGTATTTCAATACCCACAATGAGCAGTTCTTC.

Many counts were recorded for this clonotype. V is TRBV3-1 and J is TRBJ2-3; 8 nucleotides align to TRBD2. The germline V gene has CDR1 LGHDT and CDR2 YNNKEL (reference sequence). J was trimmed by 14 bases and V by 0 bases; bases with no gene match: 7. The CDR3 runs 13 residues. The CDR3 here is CASSQDRASGRYF. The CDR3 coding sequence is TGTGCCAGCAGCCAAGATCGGGCTAGCGGGCGGTATTTT.

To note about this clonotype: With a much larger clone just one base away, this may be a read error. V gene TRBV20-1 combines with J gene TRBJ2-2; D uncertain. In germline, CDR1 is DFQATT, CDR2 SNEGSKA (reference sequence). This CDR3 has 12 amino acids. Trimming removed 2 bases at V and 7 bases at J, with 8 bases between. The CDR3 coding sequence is TGCAGTGCTAGAATGGGGTGCGGGGAGCTGTTTTTT. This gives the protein CSARMGCGELFF.

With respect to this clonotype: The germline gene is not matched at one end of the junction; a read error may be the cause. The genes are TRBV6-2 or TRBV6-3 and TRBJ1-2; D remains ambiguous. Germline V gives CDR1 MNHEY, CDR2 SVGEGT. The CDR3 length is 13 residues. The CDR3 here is CACSPGWSYGYTF. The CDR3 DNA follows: TGTGCCTGCAGTCCCGGCTGGAGCTATGGCTACACCTTC.

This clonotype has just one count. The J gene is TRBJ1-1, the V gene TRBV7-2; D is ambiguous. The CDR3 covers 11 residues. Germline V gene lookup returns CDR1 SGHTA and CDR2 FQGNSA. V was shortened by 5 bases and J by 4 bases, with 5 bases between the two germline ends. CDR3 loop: CASSVGTEAFF. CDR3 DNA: TGTGCCAGCAGCGTGGGCACTGAAGCTTTCTTT.

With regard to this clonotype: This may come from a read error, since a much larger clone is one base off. The CDR3 DNA reads as TGTGCCAGCTCGAACGGACGACAGGGTACTAGCGAGCAGTACTTC. Translating gives CASSNGRQGTSEQYF. This chain joins TRBV18 and TRBJ2-7; 7 nucleotides match TRBD1. The germline gives CDR1 KGHSH, CDR2 LQKENI. The junction had 14 bases not matched to a gene; V was cut back by 6 bases and J by 6 bases. The CDR3 has 15 amino acids.

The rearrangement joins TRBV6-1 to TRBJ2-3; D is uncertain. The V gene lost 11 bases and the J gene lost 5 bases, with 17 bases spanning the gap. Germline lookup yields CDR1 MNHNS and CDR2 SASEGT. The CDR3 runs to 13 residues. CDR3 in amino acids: CAASLEERDTQYF. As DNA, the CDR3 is TGTGCCGCGTCCCTCGAGGAGAGAGATACGCAGTATTTT.

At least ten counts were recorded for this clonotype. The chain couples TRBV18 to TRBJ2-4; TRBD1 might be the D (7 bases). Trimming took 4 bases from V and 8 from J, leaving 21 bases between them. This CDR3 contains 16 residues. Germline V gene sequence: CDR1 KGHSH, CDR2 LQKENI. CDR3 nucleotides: TGTGCCAGCTCACTTAAAAAGGCAGGGGGGAGAGACATTCAGTACTTC. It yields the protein CASSLKKAGGRDIQYF. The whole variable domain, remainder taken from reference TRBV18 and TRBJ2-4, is NAGVMQNPRHLVRRRGQEARLRCSPMKGHSHVYWYRQLPEEGLKFMVYLQKENIIDESGMPKERFSAEFPKEGPSILRIQQVVRGDSAAYFCASSLKKAGGRDIQYFGAGTRLSVL.

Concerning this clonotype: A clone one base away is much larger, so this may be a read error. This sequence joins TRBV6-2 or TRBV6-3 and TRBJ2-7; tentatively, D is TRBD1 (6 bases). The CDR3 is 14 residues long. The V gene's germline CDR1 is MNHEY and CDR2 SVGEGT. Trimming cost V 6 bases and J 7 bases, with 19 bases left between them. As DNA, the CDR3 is TGTGCCAGCAGGGGACAAGCAACCTACAATGAGCAGTACTTC. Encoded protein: CASRGQATYNEQYF.

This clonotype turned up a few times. CDR3 in amino acids: CASRPDSLSNQPQHF. The CDR3 nucleotides read TGTGCCAGCAGACCGGACAGTCTAAGCAATCAGCCCCAGCATTTT. The chain has TRBV28 and TRBJ1-5, with D possibly matching TRBD1 (6 bases). CDR1 and CDR2 (germline): MDHEN, SYDVKM. V was shortened by 6 bases and J by 1 base, with 13 bases between the two germline ends. The CDR3 is 15 residues long.

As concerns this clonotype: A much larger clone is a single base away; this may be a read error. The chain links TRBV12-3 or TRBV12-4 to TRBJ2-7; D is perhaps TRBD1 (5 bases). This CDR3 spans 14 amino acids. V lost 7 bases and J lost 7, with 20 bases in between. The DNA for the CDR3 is TGTGCCAGCACCCAGACAGCCTACTACAATGAGCAGTACTTC. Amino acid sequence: CASTQTAYYNEQYF.

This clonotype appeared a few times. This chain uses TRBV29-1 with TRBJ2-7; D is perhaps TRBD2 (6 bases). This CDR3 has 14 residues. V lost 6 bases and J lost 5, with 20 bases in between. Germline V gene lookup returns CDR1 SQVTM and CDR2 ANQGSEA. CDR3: CSVQPRDSQDEQYF. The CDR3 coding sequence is TGCAGCGTCCAACCACGGGACTCCCAGGACGAGCAGTACTTC.

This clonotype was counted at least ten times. CDR3 in amino acids: CSVESWGTNKNIQYF. CDR3 DNA: TGCAGCGTTGAGAGCTGGGGGACAAATAAAAACATTCAGTACTTC. The rearrangement links TRBV29-1 to TRBJ2-4, with D maybe TRBD1 (6 bases). The CDR3 is 15 residues long. V dropped 3 bases and J dropped 4 bases, with 16 bases sitting between them. CDR1 is SQVTM and CDR2 is ANQGSEA in the germline V gene.

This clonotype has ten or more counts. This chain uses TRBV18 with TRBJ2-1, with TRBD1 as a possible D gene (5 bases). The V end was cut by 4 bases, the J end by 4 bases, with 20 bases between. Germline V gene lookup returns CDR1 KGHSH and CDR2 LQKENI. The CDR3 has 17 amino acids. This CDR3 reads CASSRTPSAQEYNEQFF. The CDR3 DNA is TGTGCCAGCTCACGAACCCCGTCAGCACAGGAGTACAATGAGCAGTTCTTC.

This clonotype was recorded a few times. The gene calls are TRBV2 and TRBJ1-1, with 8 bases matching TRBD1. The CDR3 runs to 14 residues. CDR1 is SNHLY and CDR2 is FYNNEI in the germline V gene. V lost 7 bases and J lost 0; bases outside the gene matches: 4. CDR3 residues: CASKYRGMNTEAFF. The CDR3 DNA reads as TGTGCCAGCAAGTACAGGGGGATGAACACTGAAGCTTTCTTT.

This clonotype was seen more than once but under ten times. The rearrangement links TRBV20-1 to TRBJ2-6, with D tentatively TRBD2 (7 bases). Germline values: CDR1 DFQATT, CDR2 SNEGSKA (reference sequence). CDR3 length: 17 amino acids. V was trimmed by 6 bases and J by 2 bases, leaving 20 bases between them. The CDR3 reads CSALWGKGGPGANVLTF. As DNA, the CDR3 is TGCAGTGCCCTATGGGGGAAGGGGGGGCCTGGGGCCAACGTCCTGACTTTC.

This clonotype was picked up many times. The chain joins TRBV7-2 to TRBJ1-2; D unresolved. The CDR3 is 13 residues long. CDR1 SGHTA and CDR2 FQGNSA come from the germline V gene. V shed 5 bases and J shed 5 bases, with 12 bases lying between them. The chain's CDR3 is CASSLRQDYGYTF. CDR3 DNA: TGTGCCAGCAGCCTCCGGCAGGATTATGGCTACACCTTC.

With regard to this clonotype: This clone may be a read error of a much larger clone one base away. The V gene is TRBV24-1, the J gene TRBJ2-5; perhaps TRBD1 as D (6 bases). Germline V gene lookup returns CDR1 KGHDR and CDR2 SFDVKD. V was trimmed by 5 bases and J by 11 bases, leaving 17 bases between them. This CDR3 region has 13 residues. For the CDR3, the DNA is TGTGCCACCAGTGGGTACAGGGACGATGAGCAGTACTTC. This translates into CATSGYRDDEQYF.

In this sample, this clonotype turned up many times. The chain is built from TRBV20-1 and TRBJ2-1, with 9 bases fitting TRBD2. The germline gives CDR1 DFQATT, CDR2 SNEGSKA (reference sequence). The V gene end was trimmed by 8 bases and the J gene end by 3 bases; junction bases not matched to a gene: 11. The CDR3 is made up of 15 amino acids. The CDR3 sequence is CSSRGGALSYNEQFF. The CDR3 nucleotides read TGCAGTTCCCGCGGGGGGGCGTTGAGCTACAATGAGCAGTTCTTC.

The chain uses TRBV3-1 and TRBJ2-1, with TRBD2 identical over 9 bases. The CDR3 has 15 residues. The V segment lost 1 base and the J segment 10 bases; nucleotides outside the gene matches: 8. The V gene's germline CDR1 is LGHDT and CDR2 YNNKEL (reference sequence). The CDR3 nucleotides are TGTGCCAGCAGCCAAGGGCTAGCGGGGATGGGAGAGCAGTTCTTC. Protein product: CASSQGLAGMGEQFF.

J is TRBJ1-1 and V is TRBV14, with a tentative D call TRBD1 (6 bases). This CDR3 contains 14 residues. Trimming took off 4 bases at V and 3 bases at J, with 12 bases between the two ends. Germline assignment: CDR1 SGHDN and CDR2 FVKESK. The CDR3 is CASSLQTGYTEAFF. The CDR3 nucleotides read TGTGCCAGCAGCCTTCAAACAGGGTACACTGAAGCTTTCTTT.

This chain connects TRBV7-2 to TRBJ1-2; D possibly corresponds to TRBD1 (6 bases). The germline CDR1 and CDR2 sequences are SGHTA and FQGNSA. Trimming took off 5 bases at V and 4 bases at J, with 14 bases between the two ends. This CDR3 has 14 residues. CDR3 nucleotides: TGTGCCAGCAGCCCCTACAACAGGGTCTATGGCTACACCTTC. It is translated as CASSPYNRVYGYTF.

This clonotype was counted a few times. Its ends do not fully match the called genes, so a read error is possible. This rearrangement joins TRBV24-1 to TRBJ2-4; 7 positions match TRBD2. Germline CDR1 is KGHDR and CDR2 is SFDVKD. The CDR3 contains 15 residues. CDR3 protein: CATSGPAGMGNIQYF. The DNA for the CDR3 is TGTGCCACTAGTGGTCCAGCGGGGATGGGTAACATTCAGTACTTC.

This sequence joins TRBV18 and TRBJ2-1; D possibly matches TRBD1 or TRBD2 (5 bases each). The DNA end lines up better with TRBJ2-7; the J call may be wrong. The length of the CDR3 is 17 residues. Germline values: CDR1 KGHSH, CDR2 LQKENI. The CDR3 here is CASSPPVGADSYNEQYF. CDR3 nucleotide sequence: TGTGCCAGCTCACCACCTGTCGGGGCCGACTCCTACAATGAGCAGTACTTC.